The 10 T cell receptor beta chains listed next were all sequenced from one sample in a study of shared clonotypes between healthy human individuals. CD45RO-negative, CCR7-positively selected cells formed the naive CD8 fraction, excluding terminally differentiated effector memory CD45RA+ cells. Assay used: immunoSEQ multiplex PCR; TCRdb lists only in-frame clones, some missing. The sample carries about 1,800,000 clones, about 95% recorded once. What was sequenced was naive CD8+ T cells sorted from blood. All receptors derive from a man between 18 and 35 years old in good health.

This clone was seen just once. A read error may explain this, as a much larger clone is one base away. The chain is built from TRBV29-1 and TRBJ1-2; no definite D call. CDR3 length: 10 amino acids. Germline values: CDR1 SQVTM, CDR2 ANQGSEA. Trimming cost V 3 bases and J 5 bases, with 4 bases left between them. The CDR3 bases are TGCAGCGTTGACCAGTATGGCTACACCTTC. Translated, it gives CSVDQYGYTF. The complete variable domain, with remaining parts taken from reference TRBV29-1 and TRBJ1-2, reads SAVISQKPSRDICQRGTSLTIQCQVDSQVTMMFWYRQQPGQSLTLIATANQGSEATYESGFVIDKFPISRPNLTFSTLTVSNMSPEDSSIYLCSVDQYGYTFGSGTRLTVV.

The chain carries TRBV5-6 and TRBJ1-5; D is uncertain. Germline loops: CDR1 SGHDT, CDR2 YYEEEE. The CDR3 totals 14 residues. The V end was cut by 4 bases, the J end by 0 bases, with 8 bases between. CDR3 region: CASSHPDSNQPQHF. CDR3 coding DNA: TGTGCCAGCAGCCACCCAGATAGCAATCAGCCCCAGCATTTT.

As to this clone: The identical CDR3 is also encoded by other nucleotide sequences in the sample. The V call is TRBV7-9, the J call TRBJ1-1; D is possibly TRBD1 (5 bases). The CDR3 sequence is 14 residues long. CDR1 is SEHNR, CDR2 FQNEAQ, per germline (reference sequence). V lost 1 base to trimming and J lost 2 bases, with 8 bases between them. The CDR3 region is CASSLGQLNTEAFF. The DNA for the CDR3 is TGTGCCAGCAGCTTAGGACAGCTCAACACTGAAGCTTTCTTT.

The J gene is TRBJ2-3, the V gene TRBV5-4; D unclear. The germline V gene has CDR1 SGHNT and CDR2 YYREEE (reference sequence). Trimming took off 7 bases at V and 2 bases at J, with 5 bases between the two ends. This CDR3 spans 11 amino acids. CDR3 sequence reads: CASSTTDTQYF. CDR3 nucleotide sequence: TGTGCCAGCTCAACCACAGATACGCAGTATTTT.

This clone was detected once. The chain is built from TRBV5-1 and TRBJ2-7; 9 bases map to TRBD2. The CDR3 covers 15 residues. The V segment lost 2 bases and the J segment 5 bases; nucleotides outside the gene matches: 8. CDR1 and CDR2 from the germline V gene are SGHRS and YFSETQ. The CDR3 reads CASSLHSGSGDEQYF. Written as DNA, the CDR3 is TGCGCCAGCAGCTTACATAGCGGGAGTGGGGACGAGCAGTACTTC.

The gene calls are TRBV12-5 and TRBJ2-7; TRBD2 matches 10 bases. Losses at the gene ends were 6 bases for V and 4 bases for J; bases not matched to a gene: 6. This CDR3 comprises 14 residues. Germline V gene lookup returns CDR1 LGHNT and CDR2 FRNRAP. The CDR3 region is CASGGAGGRYEQYF. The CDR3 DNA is TGTGCTAGTGGGGGAGCGGGAGGGCGGTACGAGCAGTACTTC.

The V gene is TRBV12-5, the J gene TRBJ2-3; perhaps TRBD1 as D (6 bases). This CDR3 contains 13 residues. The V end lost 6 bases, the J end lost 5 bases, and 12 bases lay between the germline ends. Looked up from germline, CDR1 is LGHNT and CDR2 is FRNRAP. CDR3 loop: CASGPQGVDTQYF. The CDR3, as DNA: TGTGCTAGTGGCCCACAGGGAGTAGATACGCAGTATTTT.

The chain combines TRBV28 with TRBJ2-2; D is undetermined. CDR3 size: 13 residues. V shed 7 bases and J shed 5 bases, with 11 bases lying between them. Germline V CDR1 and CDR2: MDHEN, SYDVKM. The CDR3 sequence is CASTFRATGELFF. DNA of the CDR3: TGTGCCAGCACCTTCCGGGCTACCGGGGAGCTGTTTTTT.

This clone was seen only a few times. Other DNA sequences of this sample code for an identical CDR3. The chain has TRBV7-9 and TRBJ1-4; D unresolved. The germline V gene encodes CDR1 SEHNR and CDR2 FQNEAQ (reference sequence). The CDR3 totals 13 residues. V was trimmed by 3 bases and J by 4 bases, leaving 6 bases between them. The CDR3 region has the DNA TGTGCCAGCAGCTTGGGCAGTAATGAAAAACTGTTTTTT. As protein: CASSLGSNEKLFF.

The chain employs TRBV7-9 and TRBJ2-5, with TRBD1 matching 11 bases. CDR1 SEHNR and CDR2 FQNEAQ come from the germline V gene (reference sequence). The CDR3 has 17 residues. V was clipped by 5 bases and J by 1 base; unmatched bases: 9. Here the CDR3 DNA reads TGTGCCAGCAGCCCCCCAGGGACAGGGGGTATCCAAGAGACCCAGTACTTC. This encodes CASSPPGTGGIQETQYF.